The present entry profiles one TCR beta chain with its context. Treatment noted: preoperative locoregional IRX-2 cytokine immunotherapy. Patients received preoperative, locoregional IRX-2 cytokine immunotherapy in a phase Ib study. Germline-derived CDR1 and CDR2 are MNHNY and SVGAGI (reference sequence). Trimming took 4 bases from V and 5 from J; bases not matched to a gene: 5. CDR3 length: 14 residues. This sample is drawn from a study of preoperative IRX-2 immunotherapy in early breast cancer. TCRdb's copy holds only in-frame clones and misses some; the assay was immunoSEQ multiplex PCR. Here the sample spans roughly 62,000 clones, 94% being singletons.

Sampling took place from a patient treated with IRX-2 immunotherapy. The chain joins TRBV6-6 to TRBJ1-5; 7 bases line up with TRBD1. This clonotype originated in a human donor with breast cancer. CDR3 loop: CASSSGGVYQPQHF. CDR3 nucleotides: TGTGCCAGCAGTTCAGGGGGGGTGTATCAGCCCCAGCATTTT.